Given below is one TCR beta chain in context. The data were obtained in a study of regulatory T cells in long-lasting Graves disease. CDR3 regions were amplified by Arm-PCR using iRepertoire HTBI primers to build TCR beta libraries. TCRdb itself ran the multiplex PCR reads through MiXCR, one entry per CDR3 protein. The data hold under 400,000 distinct CDR3 sequences, with approximately 16% observed a single time. Noted time point: newly diagnosed GD, antithyroid drugs for less than 3 months. There was RNA extracted from PBMCs, and the TCR library was made from it. J gave up 9 bases and V 6 bases, and 15 bases lay outside the gene matches. This CDR3 comprises 16 residues. Per germline, CDR1 DFQATT and CDR2 SNEGSKA (reference sequence). These same data were also listed under a study on T cells in Graves' hyperthyroidism and ophthalmopathy.

The material sequenced was peripheral blood mononuclear cells (PBMCs), taken at new diagnosis, from a patient treated with antithyroid drugs. The sequence was collected from a man aged 40-49 years with Graves disease. This chain connects TRBV20-1 to TRBJ1-6; 9 bases match TRBD1. The CDR3 nucleotides are TGCAGTGCCGGGCGCGGACAGGGGACGGGGAGTTCACCCCTCCACTTT. Its protein product is CSAGRGQGTGSSPLHF.